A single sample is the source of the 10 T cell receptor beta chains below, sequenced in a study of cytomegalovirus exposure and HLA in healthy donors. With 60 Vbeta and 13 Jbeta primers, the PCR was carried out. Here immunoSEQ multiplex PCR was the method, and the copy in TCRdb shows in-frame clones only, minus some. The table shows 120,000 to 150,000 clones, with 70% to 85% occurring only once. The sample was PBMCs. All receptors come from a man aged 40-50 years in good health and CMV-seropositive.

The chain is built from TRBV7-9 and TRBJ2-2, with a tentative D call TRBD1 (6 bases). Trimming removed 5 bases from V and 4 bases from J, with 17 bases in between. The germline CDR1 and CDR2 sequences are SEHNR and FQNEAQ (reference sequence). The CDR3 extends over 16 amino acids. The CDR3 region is CASSGTGTIFTGELFF. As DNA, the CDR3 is TGTGCCAGCAGCGGAACCGGGACAATATTCACCGGGGAGCTGTTTTTT. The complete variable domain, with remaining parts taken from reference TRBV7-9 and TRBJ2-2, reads DTGVSQNPRHKITKRGQNVTFRCDPISEHNRLYWYRQTLGQGPEFLTYFQNEAQLEKSRLLSDRFSAERPKGSFSTLEIQRTEQGDSAMYLCASSGTGTIFTGELFFGEGSRLTVL.

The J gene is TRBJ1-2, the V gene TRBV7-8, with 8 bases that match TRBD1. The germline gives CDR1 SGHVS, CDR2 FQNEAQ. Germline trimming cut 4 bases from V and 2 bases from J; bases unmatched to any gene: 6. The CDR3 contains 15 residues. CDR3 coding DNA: TGTGCCAGCAGCTCGGACAGGGTGGGCAACTATGGCTACACCTTC. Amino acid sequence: CASSSDRVGNYGYTF.

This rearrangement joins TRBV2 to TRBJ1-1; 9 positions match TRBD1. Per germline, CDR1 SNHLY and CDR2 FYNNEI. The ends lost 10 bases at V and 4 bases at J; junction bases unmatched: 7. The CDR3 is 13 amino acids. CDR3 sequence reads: CATEQGAVTEAFF. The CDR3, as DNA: TGTGCCACAGAACAGGGGGCTGTCACTGAAGCTTTCTTT.

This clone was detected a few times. The CDR3 is CASGEPGGPGNTIYF. In nucleotides, the CDR3 is TGTGCTAGTGGTGAGCCCGGGGGTCCTGGAAACACCATATATTTT. V and J are TRBV12-5 and TRBJ1-3, with a possible D match to TRBD1 (5 bases). There are 15 residues in the CDR3. Germline CDR1 is LGHNT and CDR2 is FRNRAP. Between the trimmed V and J ends, which lost 5 bases and 2 bases, there was a span of 13 bases. Full variable domain (missing parts from reference TRBV12-5 and TRBJ1-3): DARVTQTPRHKVTEMGQEVTMRCQPILGHNTVFWYRQTMMQGLELLAYFRNRAPLDDSGMPKDRFSAEMPDATLATLKIQPSEPRDSAVYFCASGEPGGPGNTIYFGEGSWLTVV.

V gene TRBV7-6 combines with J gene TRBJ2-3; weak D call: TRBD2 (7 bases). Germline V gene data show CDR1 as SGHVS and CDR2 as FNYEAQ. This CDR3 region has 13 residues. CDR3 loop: CASRGGGTDTQYF. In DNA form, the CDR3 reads TGTGCTAGCCGAGGGGGGGGCACAGATACGCAGTATTTT.

DNA for the CDR3: TGCAGCGTTGAAGCCACAGGGGGGTCCTACGAGCAGTACTTC. Its translation: CSVEATGGSYEQYF. This chain uses TRBV29-1 with TRBJ2-7; 8 nucleotides match TRBD1. Germline V CDR1 and CDR2: SQVTM, ANQGSEA. The CDR3 consists of 14 residues. V lost 1 base and J lost 1; bases outside the gene matches: 3.

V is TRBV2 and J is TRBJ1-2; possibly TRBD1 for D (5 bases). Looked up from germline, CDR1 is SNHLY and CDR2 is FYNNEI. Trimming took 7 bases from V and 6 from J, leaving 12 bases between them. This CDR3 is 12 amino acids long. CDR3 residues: CASTGLKDGYTF. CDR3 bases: TGTGCCAGCACGGGACTAAAGGATGGCTACACCTTC.

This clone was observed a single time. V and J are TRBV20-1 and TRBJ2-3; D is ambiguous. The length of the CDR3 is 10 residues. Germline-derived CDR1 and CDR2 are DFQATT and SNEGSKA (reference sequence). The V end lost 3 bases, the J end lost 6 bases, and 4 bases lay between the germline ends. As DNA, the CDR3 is TGCAGTGCTAGCTATGATACGCAGTATTTT. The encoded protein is CSASYDTQYF.

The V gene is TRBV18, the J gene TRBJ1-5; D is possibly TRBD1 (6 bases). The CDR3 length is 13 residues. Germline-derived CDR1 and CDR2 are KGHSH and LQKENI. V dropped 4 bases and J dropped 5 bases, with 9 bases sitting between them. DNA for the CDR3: TGTGCCAGCTCACGGGACACCTATCAGCCCCAGCATTTT. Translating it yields CASSRDTYQPQHF.

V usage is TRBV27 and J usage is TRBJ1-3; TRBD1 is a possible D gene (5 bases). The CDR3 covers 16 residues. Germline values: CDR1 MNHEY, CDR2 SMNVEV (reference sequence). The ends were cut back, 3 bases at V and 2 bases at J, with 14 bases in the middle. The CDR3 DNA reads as TGTGCCAGCAGTTTTTCGGGGGTGGGTCCTGGAAACACCATATATTTT. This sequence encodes CASSFSGVGPGNTIYF.